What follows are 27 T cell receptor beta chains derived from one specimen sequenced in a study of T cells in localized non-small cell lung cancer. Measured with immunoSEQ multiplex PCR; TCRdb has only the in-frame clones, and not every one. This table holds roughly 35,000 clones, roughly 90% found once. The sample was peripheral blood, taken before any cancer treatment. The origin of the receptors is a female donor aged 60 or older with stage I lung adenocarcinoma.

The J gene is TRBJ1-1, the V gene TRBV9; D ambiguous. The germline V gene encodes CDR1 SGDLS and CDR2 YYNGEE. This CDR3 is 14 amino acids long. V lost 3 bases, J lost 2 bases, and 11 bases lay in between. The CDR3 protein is CASSGLDLNTEAFF. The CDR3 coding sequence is TGTGCCAGCAGCGGGTTAGACCTAAACACTGAAGCTTTCTTT.

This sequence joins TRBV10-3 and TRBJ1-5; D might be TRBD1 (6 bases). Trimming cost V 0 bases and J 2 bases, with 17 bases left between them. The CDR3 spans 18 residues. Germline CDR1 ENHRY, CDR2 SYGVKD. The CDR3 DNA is TGTGCCATCAGTGAGTCTGGGACAACGGGGGGTGGCAATCAGCCCCAGCATTTT. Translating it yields CAISESGTTGGGNQPQHF.

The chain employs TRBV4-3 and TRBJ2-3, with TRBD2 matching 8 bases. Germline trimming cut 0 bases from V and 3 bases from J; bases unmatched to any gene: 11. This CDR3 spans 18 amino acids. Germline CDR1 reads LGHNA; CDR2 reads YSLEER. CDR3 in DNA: TGCGCCAGCAGCCAAGACTCAGCCGGGACTAGAATAACAGATACGCAGTATTTT. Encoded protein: CASSQDSAGTRITDTQYF.

CDR3 amino acids: CSAGSLGGQETQYF. In nucleotides, the CDR3 is TGCAGCGCTGGGAGCTTGGGGGGCCAAGAGACCCAGTACTTC. V is TRBV29-1 and J is TRBJ2-5; D might be TRBD2 (6 bases). V was pared by 7 bases and J by 1 base, with 16 bases between. This CDR3 spans 14 amino acids. Germline CDR1 SQVTM, CDR2 ANQGSEA.

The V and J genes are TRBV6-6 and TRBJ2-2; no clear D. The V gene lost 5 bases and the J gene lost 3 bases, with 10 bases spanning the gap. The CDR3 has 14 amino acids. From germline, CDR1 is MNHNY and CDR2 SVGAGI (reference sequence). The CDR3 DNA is TGTGCCAGCAGTCCCCCCTGGGACACCGGGGAGCTGTTTTTT. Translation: CASSPPWDTGELFF.

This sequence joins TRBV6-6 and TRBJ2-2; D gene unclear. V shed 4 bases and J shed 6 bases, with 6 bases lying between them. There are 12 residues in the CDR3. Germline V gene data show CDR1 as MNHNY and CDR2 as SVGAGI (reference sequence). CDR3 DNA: TGTGCCAGCAGTTCCCTAGCCGGGGAGCTGTTTTTT. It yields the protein CASSSLAGELFF.

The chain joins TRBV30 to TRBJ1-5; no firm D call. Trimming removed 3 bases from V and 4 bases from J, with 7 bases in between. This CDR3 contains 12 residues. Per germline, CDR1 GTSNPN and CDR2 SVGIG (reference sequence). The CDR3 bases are TGTGCCTGGAGCCAGCAGAATCAGCCCCAGCATTTT. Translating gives CAWSQQNQPQHF.

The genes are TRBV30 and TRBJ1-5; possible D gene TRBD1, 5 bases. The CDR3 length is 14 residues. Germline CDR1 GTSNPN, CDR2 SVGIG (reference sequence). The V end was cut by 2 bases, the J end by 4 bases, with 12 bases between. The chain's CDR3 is CAWSQGSGNQPQHF. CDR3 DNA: TGTGCCTGGAGTCAGGGCTCTGGAAATCAGCCCCAGCATTTT.

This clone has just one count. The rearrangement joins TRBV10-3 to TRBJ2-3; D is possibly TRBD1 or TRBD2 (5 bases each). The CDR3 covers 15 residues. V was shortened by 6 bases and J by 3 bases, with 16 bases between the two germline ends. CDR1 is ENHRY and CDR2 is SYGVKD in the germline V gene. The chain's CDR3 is CAISSSGTGTDTQYF. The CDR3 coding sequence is TGTGCCATCAGCTCGTCCGGGACGGGGACAGATACGCAGTATTTT.

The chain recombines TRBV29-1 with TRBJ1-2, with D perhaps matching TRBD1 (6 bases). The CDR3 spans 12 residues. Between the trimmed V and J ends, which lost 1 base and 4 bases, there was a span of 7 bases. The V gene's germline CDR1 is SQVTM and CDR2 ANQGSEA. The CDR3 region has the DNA TGCAGCGTTGAAGGAGGGGGCTATGGCTACACCTTC. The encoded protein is CSVEGGGYGYTF.

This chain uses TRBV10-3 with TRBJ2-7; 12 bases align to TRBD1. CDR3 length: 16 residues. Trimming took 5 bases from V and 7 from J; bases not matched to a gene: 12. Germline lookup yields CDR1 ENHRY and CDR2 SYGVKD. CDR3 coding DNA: TGTGCCATCAGTCCTGGGTGGGGACAGGGGGCTGAAGAGCAGTACTTC. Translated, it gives CAISPGWGQGAEEQYF.

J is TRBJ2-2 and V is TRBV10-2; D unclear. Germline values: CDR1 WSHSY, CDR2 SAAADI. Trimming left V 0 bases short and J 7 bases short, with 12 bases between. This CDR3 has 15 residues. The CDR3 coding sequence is TGCGCCAGCAGTGAGTCGACCTCGTTCGTCGGGGAGCTGTTTTTT. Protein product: CASSESTSFVGELFF.

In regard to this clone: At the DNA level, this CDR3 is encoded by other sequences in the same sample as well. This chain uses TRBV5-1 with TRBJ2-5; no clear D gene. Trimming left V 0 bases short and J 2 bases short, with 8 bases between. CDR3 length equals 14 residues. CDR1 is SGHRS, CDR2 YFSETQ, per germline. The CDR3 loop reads CASSLESPQETQYF. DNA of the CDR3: TGCGCCAGCAGCTTGGAAAGCCCTCAAGAGACCCAGTACTTC.

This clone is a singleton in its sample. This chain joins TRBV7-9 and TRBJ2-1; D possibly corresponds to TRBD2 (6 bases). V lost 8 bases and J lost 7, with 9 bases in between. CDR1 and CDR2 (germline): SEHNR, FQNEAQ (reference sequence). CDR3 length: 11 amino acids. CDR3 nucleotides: TGTGCCAGCGGGACTTATAATGAGCAGTTCTTC. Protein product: CASGTYNEQFF.

The CDR3 DNA follows: TGTGCCAGCAGTGAATACGACCCGAAGAAAGGGGGCTACACCTTC. Protein sequence: CASSEYDPKKGGYTF. The chain carries TRBV2 and TRBJ1-2; D call uncertain. The CDR3 contains 15 residues. Looked up from germline, CDR1 is SNHLY and CDR2 is FYNNEI. Trimming removed 2 bases from V and 8 bases from J, with 18 bases in between.

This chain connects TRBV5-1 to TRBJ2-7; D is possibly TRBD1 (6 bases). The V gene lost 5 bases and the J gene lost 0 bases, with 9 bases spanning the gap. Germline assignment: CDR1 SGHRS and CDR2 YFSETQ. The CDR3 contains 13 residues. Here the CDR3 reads CASRDSLSYEQYF. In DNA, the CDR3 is TGCGCCAGCAGGGACAGCCTCTCCTACGAGCAGTACTTC. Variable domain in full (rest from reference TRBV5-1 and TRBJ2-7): KAGVTQTPRYLIKTRGQQVTLSCSPISGHRSVSWYQQTPGQGLQFLFEYFSETQRNKGNFPGRFSGRQFSNSRSEMNVSTLELGDSALYLCASRDSLSYEQYFGPGTRLTVT.

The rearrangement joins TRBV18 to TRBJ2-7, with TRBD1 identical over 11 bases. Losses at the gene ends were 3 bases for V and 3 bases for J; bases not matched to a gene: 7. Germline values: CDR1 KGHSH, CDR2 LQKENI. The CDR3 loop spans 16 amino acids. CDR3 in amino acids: CASSPSMGTGGYEQYF. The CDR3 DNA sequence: TGTGCCAGCTCACCGAGTATGGGGACAGGGGGCTACGAGCAGTACTTC.

CDR3 amino acids: CASSQDSGNQGPFYNSPLHF. Written as DNA, the CDR3 is TGCGCCAGCAGCCAAGACTCGGGGAACCAGGGGCCGTTCTATAATTCACCCCTCCACTTT. The chain combines TRBV4-1 with TRBJ1-6, with TRBD1 as a possible D gene (6 bases). Germline CDR1 reads MGHRA; CDR2 reads YSYEKL. V dropped 0 bases and J dropped 3 bases, with 21 bases sitting between them. The CDR3 extends over 20 amino acids.

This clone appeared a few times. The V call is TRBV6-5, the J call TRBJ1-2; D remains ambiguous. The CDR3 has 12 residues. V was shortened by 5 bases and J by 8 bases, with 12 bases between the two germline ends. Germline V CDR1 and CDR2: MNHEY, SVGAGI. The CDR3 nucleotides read TGTGCCAGCAGTACCCGCGGAGGAGGCTACACCTTC. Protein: CASSTRGGGYTF.

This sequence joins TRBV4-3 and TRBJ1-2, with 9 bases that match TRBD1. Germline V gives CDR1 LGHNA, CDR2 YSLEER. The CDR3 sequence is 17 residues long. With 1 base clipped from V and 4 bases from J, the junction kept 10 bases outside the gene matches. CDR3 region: CASSQGFRDRDAYGYTF. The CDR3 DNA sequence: TGCGCCAGCAGCCAAGGCTTCCGGGACAGGGACGCCTATGGCTACACCTTC.

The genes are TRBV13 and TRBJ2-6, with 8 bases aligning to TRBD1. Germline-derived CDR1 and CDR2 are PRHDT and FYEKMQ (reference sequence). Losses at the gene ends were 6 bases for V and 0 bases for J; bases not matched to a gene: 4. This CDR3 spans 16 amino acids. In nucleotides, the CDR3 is TGTGCCAGCAGAGGACAGGGCCTCTCTGGGGCCAACGTCCTGACTTTC. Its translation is CASRGQGLSGANVLTF. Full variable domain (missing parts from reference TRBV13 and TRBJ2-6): AAGVIQSPRHLIKEKRETATLKCYPIPRHDTVYWYQQGPGQDPQFLISFYEKMQSDKGSIPDRFSAQQFSDYHSELNMSSLELGDSALYFCASRGQGLSGANVLTFGAGSRLTVL.

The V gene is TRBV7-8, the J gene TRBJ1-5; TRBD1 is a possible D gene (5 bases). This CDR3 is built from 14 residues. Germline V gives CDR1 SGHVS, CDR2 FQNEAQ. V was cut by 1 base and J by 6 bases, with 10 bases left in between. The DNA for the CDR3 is TGTGCCAGCAGCTTAGGAGCAGGGACTCAGCCCCAGCATTTT. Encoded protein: CASSLGAGTQPQHF. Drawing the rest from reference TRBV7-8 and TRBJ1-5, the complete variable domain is GAGVSQSPRYKVAKRGQDVALRCDPISGHVSLFWYQQALGQGPEFLTYFQNEAQLDKSGLPSDRFFAERPEGSVSTLKIQRTQQEDSAVYLCASSLGAGTQPQHFGDGTRLSIL.

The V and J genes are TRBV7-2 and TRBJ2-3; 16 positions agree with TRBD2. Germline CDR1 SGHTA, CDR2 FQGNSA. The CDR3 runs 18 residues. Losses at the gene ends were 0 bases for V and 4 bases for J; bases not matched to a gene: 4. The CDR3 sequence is CASSLAGTSGGASDTQYF. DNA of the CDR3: TGTGCCAGCAGCTTAGCCGGGACTAGCGGGGGGGCTTCAGATACGCAGTATTTT. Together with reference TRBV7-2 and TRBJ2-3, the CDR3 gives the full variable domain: GAGVSQSPSNKVTEKGKDVELRCDPISGHTALYWYRQSLGQGLEFLIYFQGNSAPDKSGLPSDRFSAERTGGSVSTLTIQRTQQEDSAVYLCASSLAGTSGGASDTQYFGPGTRLTVL.

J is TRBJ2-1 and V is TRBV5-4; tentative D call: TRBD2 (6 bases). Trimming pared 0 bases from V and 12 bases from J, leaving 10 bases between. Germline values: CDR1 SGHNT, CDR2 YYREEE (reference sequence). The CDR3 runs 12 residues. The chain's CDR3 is CASSLDSGGQFF. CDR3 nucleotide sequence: TGTGCCAGCAGCTTGGATTCCGGGGGGCAGTTCTTC.

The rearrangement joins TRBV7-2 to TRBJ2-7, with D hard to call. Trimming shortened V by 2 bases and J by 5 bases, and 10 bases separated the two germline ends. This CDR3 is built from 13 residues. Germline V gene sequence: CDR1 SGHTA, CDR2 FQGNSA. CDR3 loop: CASSLWGGNEQYF. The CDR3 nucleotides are TGTGCCAGCAGCTTATGGGGTGGGAACGAGCAGTACTTC.

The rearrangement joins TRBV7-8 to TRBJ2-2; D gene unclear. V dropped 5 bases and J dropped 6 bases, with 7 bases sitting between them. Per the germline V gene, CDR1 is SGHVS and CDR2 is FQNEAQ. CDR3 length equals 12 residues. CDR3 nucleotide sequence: TGTGCCAGCAGCGTCGTACCCGGGGAGCTGTTTTTT. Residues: CASSVVPGELFF.

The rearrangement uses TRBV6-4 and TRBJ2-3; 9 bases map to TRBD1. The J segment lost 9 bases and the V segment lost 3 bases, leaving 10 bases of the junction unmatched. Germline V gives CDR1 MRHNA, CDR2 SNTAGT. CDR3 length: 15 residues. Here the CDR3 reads CASSESSGTGITQYF. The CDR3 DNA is TGTGCCAGCAGTGAATCATCCGGGACAGGGATAACGCAGTATTTT.